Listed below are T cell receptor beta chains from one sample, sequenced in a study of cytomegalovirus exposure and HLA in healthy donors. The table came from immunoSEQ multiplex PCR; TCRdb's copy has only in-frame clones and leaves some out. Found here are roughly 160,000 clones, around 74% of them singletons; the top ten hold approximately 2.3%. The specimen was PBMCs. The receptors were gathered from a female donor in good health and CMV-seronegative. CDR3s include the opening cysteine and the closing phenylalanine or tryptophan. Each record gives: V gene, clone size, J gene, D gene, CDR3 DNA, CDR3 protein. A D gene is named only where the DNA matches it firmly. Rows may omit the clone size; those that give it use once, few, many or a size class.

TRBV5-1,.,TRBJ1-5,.,TGCGCCAGCAGCTTGGACGGGGGTCGGAATCAGCCCCAGCATTTT,CASSLDGGRNQPQHF
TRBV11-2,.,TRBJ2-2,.,TGTGCCAGCAGCTTAGGGACAACCGGGTACGAAAACACCGGGGAGCTGTTTTTT,CASSLGTTGYENTGELFF
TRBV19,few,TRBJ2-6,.,TGTGCCAGTAGTATTGTTAGCATGGTTGGGGCCAACGTCCTGACTTTC,CASSIVSMVGANVLTF
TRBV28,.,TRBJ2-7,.,TGTGCCAGCAGTCCCGGGACTTGGGATTACGAGCAGTACTTC,CASSPGTWDYEQYF
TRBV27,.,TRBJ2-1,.,TGTGCCAGCAGCCCAGCCTTGACAGTTTACAATGAGCAGTTCTTC,CASSPALTVYNEQFF
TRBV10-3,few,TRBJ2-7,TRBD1,TGTGCCATCAGTGAGTCGACAGGGGCGGGGTACGAGCAGTACTTC,CAISESTGAGYEQYF
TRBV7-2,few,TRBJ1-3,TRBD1,TGTGCCAGCAGCTGGGGCAGGGGGCAGGGTGACACCATATATTTT,CASSWGRGQGDTIYF
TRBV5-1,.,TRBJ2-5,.,TGCGCCAGCAGCCGGGACTTGGGGGTTTGGGGCCAAGAGACCCAGTACTTC,CASSRDLGVWGQETQYF
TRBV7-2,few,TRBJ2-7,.,TGTGCCAGCAGGGAGGGCGGAGAGCAGTACTTC,CASREGGEQYF
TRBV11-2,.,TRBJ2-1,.,TGTGCCAGCAGCCCGGATGAGCAGTTCTTC,CASSPDEQFF
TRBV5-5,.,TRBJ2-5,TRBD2,TGTGCCAGCAGCTCCCCGTGGGGGGGGAACTTCCAAGAGACCCAGTACTTC,CASSSPWGGNFQETQYF
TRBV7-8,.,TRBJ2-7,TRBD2,TGTGCCAGCAGCCCCAGGACTAGCGGGATGGAAGAGCAGTACTTC,CASSPRTSGMEEQYF
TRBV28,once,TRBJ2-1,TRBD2,TGTGCCAGCACCGGCGTTTCGGGACTATACTTCAATGAGCAGTTCTTC,CASTGVSGLYFNEQFF
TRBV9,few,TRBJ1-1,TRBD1,TGTGCCAGCAGCGACCGGGACAGGGCCACTGAAGCTTTCTTT,CASSDRDRATEAFF
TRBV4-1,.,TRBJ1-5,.,TGCGCCAGCAGCCAAGATGCGCGGGAAGATCAGCCCCAGCATTTT,CASSQDAREDQPQHF
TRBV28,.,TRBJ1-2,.,TGTGCCAGCAGTCACCGCCAGGGCCTAACAAGGCTGGGAATTTATGGCTACACCTTC,CASSHRQGLTRLGIYGYTF
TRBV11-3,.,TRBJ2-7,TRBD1,TGTGCCAGCAGCTCAAGTACCGGGACAGCGGTAGAGCAGTACTTC,CASSSSTGTAVEQYF
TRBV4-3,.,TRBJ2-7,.,TGCGCCAGCAGCCAAGATCATCCAGGCTACGAGCAGTACTTC,CASSQDHPGYEQYF
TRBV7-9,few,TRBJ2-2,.,TGTGCCAGCAGCTCCATACGGGTGAGGAACACCGGGGAGCTGTTTTTT,CASSSIRVRNTGELFF
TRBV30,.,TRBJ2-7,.,TGTGCCTGGAGTGTACGACCTAGTGGGGAGCAGTACTTC,CAWSVRPSGEQYF
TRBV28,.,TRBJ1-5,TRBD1,TGTGCCAGCAGTTCAGGGGGCTGGCAGCCCCAGCATTTT,CASSSGGWQPQHF
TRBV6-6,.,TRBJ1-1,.,TGTGCCAGCAGTTACTCGCGGCGCATGAACACTGAAGCTTTCTTT,CASSYSRRMNTEAFF
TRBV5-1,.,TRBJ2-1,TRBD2,TGCGCCAGCAGCTCCAGCGGGAGTGACAATGAGCAGTTCTTC,CASSSSGSDNEQFF
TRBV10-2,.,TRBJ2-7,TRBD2,TGCGCCAGCTTTGGGACTAGCAATTCCTACGAGCAGTACTTC,CASFGTSNSYEQYF
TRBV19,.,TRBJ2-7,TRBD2,TGTGCCAGTAGTATGTACGGGGGGAGCTCCTACGAGCAGTACTTC,CASSMYGGSSYEQYF
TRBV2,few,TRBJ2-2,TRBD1,TGTGCCAGCAGGGGACAGGTGGACACCGGGGAGCTGTTTTTT,CASRGQVDTGELFF
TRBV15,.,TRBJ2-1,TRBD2,TGTGCCACCAGCAGGACCCGCGGGGGGGCGGGAGACAATGAGCAGTTCTTC,CATSRTRGGAGDNEQFF
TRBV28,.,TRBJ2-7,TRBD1,TGTGCCAGTTCCCCCCTCGGGACAGGTGGCTACGAGCAGTACTTC,CASSPLGTGGYEQYF
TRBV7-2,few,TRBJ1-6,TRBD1,TGTGCCAGCAGCCGCACCGGGACGGGACAGAATTCACCCCTCCACTTT,CASSRTGTGQNSPLHF
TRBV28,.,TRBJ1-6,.,TGTGCCAGTCACGCCGGGACACTGTCTAATTCACCCCTCCACTTT,CASHAGTLSNSPLHF
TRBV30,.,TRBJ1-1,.,TGTGCCTGCCCAAGCGGGGGAAACACTGAAGCTTTCTTT,CACPSGGNTEAFF
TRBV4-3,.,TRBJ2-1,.,TGCGCCAGCAGCCAAGAACTAACAGGGTCCTACTACAATGAGCAGTTCTTC,CASSQELTGSYYNEQFF
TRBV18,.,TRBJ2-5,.,TGTGCCAGCTCACTGGGACTTCAAGAGACCCAGTACTTC,CASSLGLQETQYF